This record looks at one T cell receptor beta chain sequence and its context. Its specificity is unknown. The sample comes from a study of T cell responses to AZD1222 COVID-19 vaccine. The study's findings and limits: Reportedly, close to half of spike-specific TCRs are directed against unmutated variant regions. Spike regions recognized by vaccine-associated CD4 TCRs spanned the protein, led by 160-218 and 743-854. The study sampled repertoires only after the peak T cell response.

The table came from immunoSEQ multiplex PCR; TCRdb's copy has only in-frame clones and leaves some out. The table has roughly 49,000 clones, about 87% seen once. The sequence derives from an adult who received the AZD1222 COVID-19 vaccine. Sequenced material: peripheral blood, taken 28 days after the second AZD1222 dose.

CDR3 protein: CASSPPGPYEQYF. Here the CDR3 DNA reads TGTGCCAGCAGCCCCCCGGGACCCTACGAGCAGTACTTC. The chain combines TRBV12-1 with TRBJ2-7. TRBV12-1 is flagged as a pseudogene. This CDR3 spans 13 amino acids.